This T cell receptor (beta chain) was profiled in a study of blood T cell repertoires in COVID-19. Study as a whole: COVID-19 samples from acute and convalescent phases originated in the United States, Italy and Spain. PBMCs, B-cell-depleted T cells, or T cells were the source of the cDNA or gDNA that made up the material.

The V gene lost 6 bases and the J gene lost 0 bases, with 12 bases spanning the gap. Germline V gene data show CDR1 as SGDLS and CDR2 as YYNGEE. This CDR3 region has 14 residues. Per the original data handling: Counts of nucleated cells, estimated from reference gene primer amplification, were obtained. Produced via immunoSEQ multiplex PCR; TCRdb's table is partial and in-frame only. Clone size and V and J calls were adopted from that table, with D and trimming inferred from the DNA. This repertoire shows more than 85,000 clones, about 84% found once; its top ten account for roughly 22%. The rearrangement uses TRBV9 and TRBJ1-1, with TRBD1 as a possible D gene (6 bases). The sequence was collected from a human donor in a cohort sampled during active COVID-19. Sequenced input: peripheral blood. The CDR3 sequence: CASKKGVVNTEAFF. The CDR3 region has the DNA TGTGCCAGCAAAAAGGGGGTGGTGAACACTGAAGCTTTCTTT.